This T cell receptor (beta chain) was documented in a study of shared clonotypes between healthy human individuals. Using immunoSEQ multiplex PCR, the repertoire was profiled, and TCRdb retains in-frame clones only, with some absent. The sample includes over 850,000 clones, roughly 74% seen only once; the top ten take roughly 0.56%. The receptor comes from a man between 18 and 29 years old in good health. Some clones in this sample may be carry-over from other donors' samples. The sequencing sample was made of memory CD4+ T cells from PBMCs. Regarding subset: CD45RA-negative fraction.

CDR3 nucleotide sequence: TGTGCCAGCAGTTTGTCTGGGGGGTCCGGGGAGCTGTTTTTT. As protein: CASSLSGGSGELFF. The genes are TRBV27 and TRBJ2-2, with a possible D match to TRBD2 (6 bases). Germline lookup yields CDR1 MNHEY and CDR2 SMNVEV (reference sequence). The germline V and J ends were trimmed by 3 bases and 6 bases, with 11 bases remaining between them. The CDR3 length is 14 residues.